This TCR beta chain was sequenced in a study of graft-versus-host responses after intestinal transplantation. Study context: Recipients had multivisceral, liver-intestinal, or isolated intestinal transplants. All recipients were given anti-thymocyte globulin induction, and tacrolimus and steroids were then administered for three to four years.

This clone has only one observation. Antigen: not known. Assay used: immunoSEQ multiplex PCR; TCRdb lists only in-frame clones, some missing. There are around 87,000 clones in the sample; just under 95% occur only once, and about 0.4% lies in the top ten. Study-level results: Allograft graft-versus-host to host-versus-graft clonal ratios ran high in patients with graft-donor T cell macrochimerism. There were GvH clones found in recipient marrow, and some of them appeared first in ileum or blood.

Germline V gives CDR1 MNHEY, CDR2 SMNVEV (reference sequence). This CDR3 contains 13 residues. Trimming pared 4 bases from V and 4 bases from J, leaving 11 bases between. Sample: unstimulated CD8+ T cells sorted from spleen or lymph node cells, taken before transplant. This sequence originates from a human donor who was the organ donor for an intestinal transplant. The J gene is TRBJ2-7, the V gene TRBV27; TRBD1 is a possible D gene (6 bases). The CDR3 loop reads CASSSAGAYEQYF. As DNA, the CDR3 is TGTGCCAGCAGTTCCGCAGGGGCGTACGAGCAGTACTTC.